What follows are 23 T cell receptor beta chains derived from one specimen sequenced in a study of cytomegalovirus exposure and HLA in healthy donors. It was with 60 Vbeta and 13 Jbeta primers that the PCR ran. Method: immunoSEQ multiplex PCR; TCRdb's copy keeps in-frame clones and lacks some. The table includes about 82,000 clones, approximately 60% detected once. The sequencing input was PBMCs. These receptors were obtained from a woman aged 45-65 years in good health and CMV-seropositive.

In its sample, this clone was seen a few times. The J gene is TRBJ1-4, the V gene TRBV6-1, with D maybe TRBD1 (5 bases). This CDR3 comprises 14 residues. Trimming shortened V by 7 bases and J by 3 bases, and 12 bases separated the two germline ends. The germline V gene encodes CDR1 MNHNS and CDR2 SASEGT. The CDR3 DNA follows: TGTGCCAGCATGTCAGGGTACCCTAATGAAAAACTGTTTTTT. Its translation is CASMSGYPNEKLFF.

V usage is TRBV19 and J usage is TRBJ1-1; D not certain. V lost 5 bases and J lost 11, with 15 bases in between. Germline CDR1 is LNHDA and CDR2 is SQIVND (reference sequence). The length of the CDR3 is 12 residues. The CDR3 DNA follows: TGTGCCAGTAGTTACGACCGGACTTCGGCTTTCTTT. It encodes CASSYDRTSAFF.

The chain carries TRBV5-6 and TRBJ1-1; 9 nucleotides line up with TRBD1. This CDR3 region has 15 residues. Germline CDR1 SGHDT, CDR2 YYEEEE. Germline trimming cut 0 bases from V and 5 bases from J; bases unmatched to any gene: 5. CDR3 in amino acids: CASSLDGTGITEAFF. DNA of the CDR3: TGTGCCAGCAGCTTGGATGGGACAGGGATTACTGAAGCTTTCTTT.

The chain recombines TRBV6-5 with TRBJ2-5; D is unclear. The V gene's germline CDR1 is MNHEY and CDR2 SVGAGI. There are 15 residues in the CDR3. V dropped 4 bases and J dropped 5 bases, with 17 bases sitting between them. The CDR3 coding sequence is TGTGCCAGCAGTTCCCGCCGAAACGGGTGGGAGACCCAGTACTTC. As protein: CASSSRRNGWETQYF.

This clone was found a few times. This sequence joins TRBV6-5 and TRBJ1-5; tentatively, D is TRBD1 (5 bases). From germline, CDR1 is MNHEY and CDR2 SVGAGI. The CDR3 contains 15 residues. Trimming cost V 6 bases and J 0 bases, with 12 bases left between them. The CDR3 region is CASREQVYSNQPQHF. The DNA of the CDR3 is TGTGCCAGCAGAGAACAGGTTTATAGCAATCAGCCCCAGCATTTT.

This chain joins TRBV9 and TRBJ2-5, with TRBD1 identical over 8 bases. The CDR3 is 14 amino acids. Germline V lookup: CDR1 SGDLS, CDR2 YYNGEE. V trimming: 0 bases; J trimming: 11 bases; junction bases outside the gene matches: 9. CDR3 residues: CASSVGQGAKEQYF. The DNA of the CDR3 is TGTGCCAGCAGCGTAGGGCAGGGGGCGAAGGAGCAGTACTTC.

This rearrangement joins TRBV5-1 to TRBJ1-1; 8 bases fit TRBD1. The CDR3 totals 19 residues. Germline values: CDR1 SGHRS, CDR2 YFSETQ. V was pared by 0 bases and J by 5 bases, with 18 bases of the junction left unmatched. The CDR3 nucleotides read TGCGCCAGCAGCTTGGGAGGTCAGGGGGCGGGAAACGGGGGAACTGAAGCTTTCTTT. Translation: CASSLGGQGAGNGGTEAFF.

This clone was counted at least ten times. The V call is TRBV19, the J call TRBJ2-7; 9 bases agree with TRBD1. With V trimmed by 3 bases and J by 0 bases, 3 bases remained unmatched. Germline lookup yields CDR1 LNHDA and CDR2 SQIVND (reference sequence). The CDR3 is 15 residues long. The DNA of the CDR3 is TGTGCCAGTAGTATCGGACAGGGGAGCTCCTACGAGCAGTACTTC. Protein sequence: CASSIGQGSSYEQYF.

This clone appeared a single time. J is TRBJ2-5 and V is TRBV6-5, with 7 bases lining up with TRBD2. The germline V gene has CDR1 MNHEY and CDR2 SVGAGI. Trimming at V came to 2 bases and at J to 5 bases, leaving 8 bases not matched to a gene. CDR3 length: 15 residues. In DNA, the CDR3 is TGTGCCAGCAGTTACCGGGGGACTATCAGCGAGACCCAGTACTTC. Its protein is CASSYRGTISETQYF.

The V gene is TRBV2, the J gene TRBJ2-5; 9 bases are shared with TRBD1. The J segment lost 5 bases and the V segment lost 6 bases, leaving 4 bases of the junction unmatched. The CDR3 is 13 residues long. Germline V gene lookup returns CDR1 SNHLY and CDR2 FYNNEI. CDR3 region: CASSRDRDETQYF. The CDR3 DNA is TGTGCCAGCAGCCGGGACAGGGACGAGACCCAGTACTTC.

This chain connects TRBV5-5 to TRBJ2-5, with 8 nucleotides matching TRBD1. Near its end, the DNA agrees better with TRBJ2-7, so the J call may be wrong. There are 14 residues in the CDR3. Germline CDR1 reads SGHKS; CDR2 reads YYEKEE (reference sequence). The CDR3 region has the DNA TGTGCCAGCAGCTCCGGACAGGGTTCCTACGAGCAGTACTTC. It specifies CASSSGQGSYEQYF.

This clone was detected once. The CDR3 nucleotides are TGTGCCATCAGTGGTCGAGGGGGCGAGACCGGGGAGCTGTTTTTT. It is translated as CAISGRGGETGELFF. This chain joins TRBV10-3 and TRBJ2-2, with TRBD1 matching 7 bases. CDR1 is ENHRY and CDR2 is SYGVKD in the germline V gene. The CDR3 covers 15 residues. J gave up 5 bases and V 4 bases, and 7 bases lay outside the gene matches.

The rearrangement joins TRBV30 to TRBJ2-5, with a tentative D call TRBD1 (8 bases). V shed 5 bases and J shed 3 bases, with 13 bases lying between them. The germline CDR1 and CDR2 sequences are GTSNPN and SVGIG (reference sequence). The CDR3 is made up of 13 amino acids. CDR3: CAWATGGEETQYF. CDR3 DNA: TGTGCCTGGGCAACAGGGGGGGAAGAGACCCAGTACTTC.

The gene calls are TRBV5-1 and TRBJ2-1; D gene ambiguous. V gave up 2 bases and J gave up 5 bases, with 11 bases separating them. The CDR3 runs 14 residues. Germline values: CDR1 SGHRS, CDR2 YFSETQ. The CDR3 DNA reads TGCGCCAGCAGCTTCACTCTAGGAAACAATGAGCAGTTCTTC. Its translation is CASSFTLGNNEQFF.

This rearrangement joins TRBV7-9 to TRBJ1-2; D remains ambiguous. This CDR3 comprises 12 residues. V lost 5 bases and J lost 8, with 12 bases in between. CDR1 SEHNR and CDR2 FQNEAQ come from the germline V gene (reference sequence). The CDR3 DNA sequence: TGTGCCAGCAGCCGACATTCGGGGGGCTACACCTTC. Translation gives CASSRHSGGYTF. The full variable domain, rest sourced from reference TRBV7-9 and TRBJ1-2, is DTGVSQNPRHKITKRGQNVTFRCDPISEHNRLYWYRQTLGQGPEFLTYFQNEAQLEKSRLLSDRFSAERPKGSFSTLEIQRTEQGDSAMYLCASSRHSGGYTFGSGTRLTVV.

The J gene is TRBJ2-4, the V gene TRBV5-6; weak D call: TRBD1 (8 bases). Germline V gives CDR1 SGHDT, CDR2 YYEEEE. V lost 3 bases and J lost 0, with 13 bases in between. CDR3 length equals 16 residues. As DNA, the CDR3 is TGTGCCAGCAGCTGGACAGGGACTAAAGCCAAAAACATTCAGTACTTC. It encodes CASSWTGTKAKNIQYF.

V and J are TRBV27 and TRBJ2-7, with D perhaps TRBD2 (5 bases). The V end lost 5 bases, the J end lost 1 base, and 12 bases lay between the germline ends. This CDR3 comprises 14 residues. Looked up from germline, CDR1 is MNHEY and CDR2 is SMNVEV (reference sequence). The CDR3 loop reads CASSKLGRSYEQYF. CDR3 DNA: TGTGCCAGCAGTAAACTAGGCCGATCCTACGAGCAGTACTTC.

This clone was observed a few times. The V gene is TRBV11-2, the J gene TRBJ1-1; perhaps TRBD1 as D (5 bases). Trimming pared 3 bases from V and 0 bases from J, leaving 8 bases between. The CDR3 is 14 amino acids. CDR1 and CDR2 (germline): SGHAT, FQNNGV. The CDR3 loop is CASSLRGMNTEAFF. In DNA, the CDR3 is TGTGCCAGCAGCTTGCGGGGCATGAACACTGAAGCTTTCTTT. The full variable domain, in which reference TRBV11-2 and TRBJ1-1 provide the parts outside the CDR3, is EAGVAQSPRYKIIEKRQSVAFWCNPISGHATLYWYQQILGQGPKLLIQFQNNGVVDDSQLPKDRFSAERLKGVDSTLKIQPAKLEDSAVYLCASSLRGMNTEAFFGQGTRLTVV.

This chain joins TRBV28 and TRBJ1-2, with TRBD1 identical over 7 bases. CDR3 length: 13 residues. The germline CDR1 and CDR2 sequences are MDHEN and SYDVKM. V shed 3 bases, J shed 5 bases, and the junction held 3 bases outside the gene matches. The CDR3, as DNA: TGTGCCAGCAGTTTTGGGACAGTGTATGGCTACACCTTC. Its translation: CASSFGTVYGYTF.

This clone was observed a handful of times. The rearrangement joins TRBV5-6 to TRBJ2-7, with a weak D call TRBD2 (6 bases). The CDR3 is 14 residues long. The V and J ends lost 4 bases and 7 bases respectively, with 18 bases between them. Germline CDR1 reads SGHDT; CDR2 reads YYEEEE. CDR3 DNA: TGTGCCAGCAGCCCGGGACTCGATGGTCGGGAGCAGTACTTC. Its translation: CASSPGLDGREQYF.

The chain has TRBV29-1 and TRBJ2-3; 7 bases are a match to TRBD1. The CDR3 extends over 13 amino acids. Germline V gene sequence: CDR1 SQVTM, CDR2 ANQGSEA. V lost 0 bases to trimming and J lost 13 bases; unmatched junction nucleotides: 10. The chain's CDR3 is CSVEDQEGGEEYF. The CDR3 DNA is TGCAGCGTTGAAGATCAGGAAGGGGGCGAGGAGTATTTT.

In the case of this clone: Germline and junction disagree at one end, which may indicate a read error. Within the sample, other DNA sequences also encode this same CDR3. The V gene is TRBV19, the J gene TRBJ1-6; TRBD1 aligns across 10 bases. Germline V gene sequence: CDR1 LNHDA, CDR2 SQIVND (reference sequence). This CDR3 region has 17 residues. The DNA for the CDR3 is TGTGCCAGTTCCCGGGACAGGGGACCAGTAGATAATTCACCCCTTCACTTT. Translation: CASSRDRGPVDNSPLHF.

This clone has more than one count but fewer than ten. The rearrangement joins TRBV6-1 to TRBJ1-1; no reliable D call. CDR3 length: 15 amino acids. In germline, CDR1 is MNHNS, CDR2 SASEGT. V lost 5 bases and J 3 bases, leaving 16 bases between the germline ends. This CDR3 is CASSTTAPGDTEAFF. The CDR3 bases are TGTGCCAGCAGTACCACAGCCCCCGGGGACACTGAAGCTTTCTTT.